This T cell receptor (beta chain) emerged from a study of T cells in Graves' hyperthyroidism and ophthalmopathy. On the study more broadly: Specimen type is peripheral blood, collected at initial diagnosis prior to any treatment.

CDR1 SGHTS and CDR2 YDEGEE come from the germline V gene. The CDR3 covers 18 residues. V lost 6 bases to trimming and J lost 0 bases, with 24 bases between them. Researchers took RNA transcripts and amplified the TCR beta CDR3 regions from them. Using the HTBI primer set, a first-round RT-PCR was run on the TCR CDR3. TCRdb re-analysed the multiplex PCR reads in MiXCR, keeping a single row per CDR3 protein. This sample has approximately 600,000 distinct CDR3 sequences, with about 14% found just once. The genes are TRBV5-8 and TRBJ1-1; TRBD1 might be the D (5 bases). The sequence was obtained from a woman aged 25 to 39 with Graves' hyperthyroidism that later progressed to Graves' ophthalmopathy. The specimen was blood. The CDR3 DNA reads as TGTGCCAGCACCCCCCCCTTGGGGGGAACATCCATGAACACTGAAGCTTTCTTT. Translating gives CASTPPLGGTSMNTEAFF.